The next 4 T cell receptor beta chains were all read from a single sample in a study of cytomegalovirus exposure and HLA in healthy donors (dated by TCRdb to about 2017). Libraries came from the immunoSEQ multiplex PCR assay. A mixture of 60 forward primers for TCR Vbeta segments and 13 reverse primers for TCR Jbeta segments was used in the multiplex PCR. The table comes from immuneACCESS by way of TCRdb, which keeps in-frame sequences with V and J called. Part of the clones is missing from these tables; in studies checked, under half for an unresolved V gene and the rest for unknown reasons. Here the sample has around 67,000 clones; approximately 67% occur a single time. In total, the top ten clones hold approximately 2.2% of the sample. The sample consisted of PBMCs. These receptors came from a woman in her 30s in good health and CMV-seronegative.

V and J are TRBV6-1 and TRBJ1-5, with TRBD1 matching over 7 bases. This CDR3 has 14 residues. J gave up 7 bases and V 2 bases, and 5 bases lay outside the gene matches. Germline V gene sequence: CDR1 MNHNS, CDR2 SASEGT. The CDR3 protein is CASSESGQRQPQHF. Written as DNA, the CDR3 is TGTGCCAGCAGTGAATCGGGACAGAGACAGCCCCAGCATTTT.

This clone has just a few counts. The V call is TRBV30, the J call TRBJ1-1; D may be TRBD1 (6 bases). This CDR3 spans 12 amino acids. CDR1 and CDR2 from the germline V gene are GTSNPN and SVGIG (reference sequence). V gave up 2 bases and J gave up 11 bases, with 15 bases separating them. This CDR3 reads CAWSTAQGKAFF. The DNA for the CDR3 is TGTGCCTGGAGTACAGCTCAGGGGAAGGCTTTCTTT.

This clone was counted between two and nine times. The rearrangement joins TRBV7-9 to TRBJ2-7; 8 positions match TRBD1. This CDR3 spans 17 amino acids. The V gene end was trimmed by 5 bases and the J gene end by 3 bases; junction bases not matched to a gene: 15. The germline V gene has CDR1 SEHNR and CDR2 FQNEAQ (reference sequence). The CDR3 reads CASSPGQGRLGGYEQYF. For the CDR3, the DNA is TGTGCCAGCAGCCCAGGACAGGGTCGACTAGGAGGCTACGAGCAGTACTTC.

This clone was picked up a small number of times. The chain is built from TRBV9 and TRBJ1-2; D might be TRBD1 (5 bases). The CDR3 is 13 residues long. Germline lookup yields CDR1 SGDLS and CDR2 YYNGEE. Trimming left V 0 bases short and J 4 bases short, with 7 bases between. The CDR3 here is CASSVGQGYGYTF. The CDR3 nucleotides are TGTGCCAGCAGCGTAGGGCAGGGCTATGGCTACACCTTC.